Below, 5 T cell receptor beta chains from the same sample are listed, as sequenced in a study of immune evolution from preneoplasia to lung adenocarcinoma listed by TCRdb under 2021. Libraries were prepared through the immunoSEQ multiplex PCR assay. This immuneACCESS table, as held by TCRdb, lists in-frame sequences with V and J called but not all clones. Of the missing ones, under half trace to an unresolved V gene in checked studies; the others have no known cause. For this sample the table gives thousands of clones, of which approximately 80% were detected only once. 20% to 25% of the sample is in the top ten clones. The sequenced sample was FFPE adjacent normal lung tissue. These receptors came from a donor aged 70 or over with lung adenocarcinoma.

This clone counts as large. The chain is built from TRBV15 and TRBJ2-5, with TRBD2 matching over 7 bases. The CDR3 spans 13 residues. Germline CDR1 is LNHNV and CDR2 is YYDKDF (reference sequence). After removal of 2 bases from V and 5 bases from J, the junction contained 2 bases not matched to a gene. Here the CDR3 reads CATSRFGGETQYF. CDR3 coding DNA: TGTGCCACCAGCAGATTCGGGGGGGAGACCCAGTACTTC.

The rearrangement uses TRBV6-5 and TRBJ2-7, with D maybe TRBD2 (5 bases). Trimming took off 6 bases at V and 3 bases at J, with 15 bases between the two ends. The CDR3 is 14 amino acids. Germline assignment: CDR1 MNHEY and CDR2 SVGAGI. CDR3 loop: CASRPNEGLYEQYF. In DNA, the CDR3 is TGTGCCAGCAGGCCGAACGAGGGTCTCTACGAGCAGTACTTC.

This chain joins TRBV18 and TRBJ2-7; the match to TRBD2 covers 8 bases. From germline, CDR1 is KGHSH and CDR2 LQKENI. The CDR3 spans 12 residues. V trimming: 6 bases; J trimming: 5 bases; junction bases outside the gene matches: 3. CDR3 nucleotide sequence: TGTGCCAGCTCGCTGCGGGAGGACGAGCAGTACTTC. It is translated as CASSLREDEQYF.

V usage is TRBV30 and J usage is TRBJ1-5; no clear D. CDR1 and CDR2 from the germline V gene are GTSNPN and SVGIG (reference sequence). The V gene lost 2 bases and the J gene lost 0 bases, with 11 bases spanning the gap. This CDR3 comprises 15 residues. This CDR3 is CAWSRSLNSNQPQHF. The CDR3 nucleotides read TGTGCCTGGAGTAGGTCGTTGAATAGCAATCAGCCCCAGCATTTT.

The chain is built from TRBV28 and TRBJ2-3; 9 positions agree with TRBD2. The V and J ends lost 3 bases and 4 bases, in that order; junction bases with no gene match: 8. The CDR3 runs 16 residues. CDR1 and CDR2 (germline): MDHEN, SYDVKM. DNA for the CDR3: TGTGCCAGCAGTTTCCGGGCGGGAGGGCAAGCAGATACGCAGTATTTT. Amino acid sequence: CASSFRAGGQADTQYF.